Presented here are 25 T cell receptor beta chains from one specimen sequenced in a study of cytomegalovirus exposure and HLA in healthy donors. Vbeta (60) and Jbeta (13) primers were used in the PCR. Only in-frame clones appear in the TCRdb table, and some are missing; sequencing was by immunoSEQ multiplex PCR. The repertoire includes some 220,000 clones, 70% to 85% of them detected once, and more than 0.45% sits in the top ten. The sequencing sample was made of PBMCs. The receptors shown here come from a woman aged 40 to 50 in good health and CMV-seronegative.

CDR3 nucleotide sequence: TGTGCCAGCTCACCACCGTCACAGGACGAGTATGGCTACACCTTC. Amino acids: CASSPPSQDEYGYTF. V is TRBV18 and J is TRBJ1-2, with D perhaps TRBD1 (5 bases). The CDR3 runs to 15 residues. Deletions cut 0 bases from V and 5 bases from J, with 13 bases between. CDR1 and CDR2 from the germline V gene are KGHSH and LQKENI.

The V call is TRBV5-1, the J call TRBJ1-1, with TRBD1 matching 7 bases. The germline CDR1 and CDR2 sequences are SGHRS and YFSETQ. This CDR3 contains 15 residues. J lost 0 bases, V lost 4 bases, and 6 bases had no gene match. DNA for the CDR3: TGCGCCAGCAGCCATGCCGGGACAGTGAACACTGAAGCTTTCTTT. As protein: CASSHAGTVNTEAFF.

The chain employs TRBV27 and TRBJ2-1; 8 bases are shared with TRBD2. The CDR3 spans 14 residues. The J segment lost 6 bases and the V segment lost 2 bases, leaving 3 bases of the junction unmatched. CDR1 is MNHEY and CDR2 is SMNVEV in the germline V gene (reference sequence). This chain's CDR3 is CASSLAGGINEQFF. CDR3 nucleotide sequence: TGTGCCAGCAGTTTAGCGGGGGGTATCAATGAGCAGTTCTTC.

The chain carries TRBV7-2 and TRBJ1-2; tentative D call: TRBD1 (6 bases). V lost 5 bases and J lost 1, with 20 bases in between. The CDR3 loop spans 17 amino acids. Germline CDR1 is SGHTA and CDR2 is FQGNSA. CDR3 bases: TGTGCCAGCAGCCTCAAAGCTTCAAGGACAGTTAACTATGGCTACACCTTC. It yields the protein CASSLKASRTVNYGYTF.

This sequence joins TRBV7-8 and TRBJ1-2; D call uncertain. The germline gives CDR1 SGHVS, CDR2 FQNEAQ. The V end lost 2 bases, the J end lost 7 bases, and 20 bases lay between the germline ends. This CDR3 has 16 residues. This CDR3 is CASSLRRLNYPSGYTF. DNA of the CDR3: TGTGCCAGCAGCTTACGACGGCTCAATTACCCTAGTGGCTACACCTTC.

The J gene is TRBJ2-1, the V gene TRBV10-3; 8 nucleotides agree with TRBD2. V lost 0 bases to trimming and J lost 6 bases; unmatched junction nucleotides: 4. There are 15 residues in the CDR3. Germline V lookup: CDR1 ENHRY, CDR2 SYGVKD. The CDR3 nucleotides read TGTGCCATCAGTGAGTCTGCGGGGGGCCCCAATGAGCAGTTCTTC. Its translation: CAISESAGGPNEQFF.

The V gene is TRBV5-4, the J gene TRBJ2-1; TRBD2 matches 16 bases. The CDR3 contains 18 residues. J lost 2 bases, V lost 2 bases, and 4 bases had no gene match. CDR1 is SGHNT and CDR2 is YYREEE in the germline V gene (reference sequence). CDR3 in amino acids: CASSFPGTSGGAYNEQFF. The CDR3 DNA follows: TGTGCCAGCAGCTTCCCGGGGACTAGCGGGGGGGCCTACAATGAGCAGTTCTTC.

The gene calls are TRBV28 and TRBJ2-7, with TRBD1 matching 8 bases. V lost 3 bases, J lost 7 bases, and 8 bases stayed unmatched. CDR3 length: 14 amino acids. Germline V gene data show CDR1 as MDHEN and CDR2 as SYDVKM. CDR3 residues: CASSLGQGAGEQYF. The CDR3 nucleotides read TGTGCCAGCAGTTTGGGCCAGGGGGCGGGAGAGCAGTACTTC.

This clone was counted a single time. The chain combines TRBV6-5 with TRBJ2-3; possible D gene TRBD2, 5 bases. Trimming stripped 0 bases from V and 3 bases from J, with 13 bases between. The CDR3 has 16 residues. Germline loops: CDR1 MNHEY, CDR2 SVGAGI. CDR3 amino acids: CASSYSRGDLTDTQYF. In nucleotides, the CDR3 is TGTGCCAGCAGTTACTCCCGGGGAGATCTAACAGATACGCAGTATTTT.

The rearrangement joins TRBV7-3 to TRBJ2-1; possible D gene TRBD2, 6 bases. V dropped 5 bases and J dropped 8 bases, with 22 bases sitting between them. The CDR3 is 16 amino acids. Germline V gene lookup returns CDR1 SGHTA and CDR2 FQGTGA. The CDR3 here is CASSALGTGESDEQFF. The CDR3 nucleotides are TGTGCCAGCAGCGCCCTAGGGACGGGGGAGTCGGATGAGCAGTTCTTC.

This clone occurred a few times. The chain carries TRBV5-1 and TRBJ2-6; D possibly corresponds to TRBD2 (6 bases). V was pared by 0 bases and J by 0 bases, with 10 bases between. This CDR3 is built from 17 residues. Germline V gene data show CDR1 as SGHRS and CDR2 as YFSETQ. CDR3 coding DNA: TGCGCCAGCAGCTTGGCCGGGAGCTCCTCTGGGGCCAACGTCCTGACTTTC. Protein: CASSLAGSSSGANVLTF.

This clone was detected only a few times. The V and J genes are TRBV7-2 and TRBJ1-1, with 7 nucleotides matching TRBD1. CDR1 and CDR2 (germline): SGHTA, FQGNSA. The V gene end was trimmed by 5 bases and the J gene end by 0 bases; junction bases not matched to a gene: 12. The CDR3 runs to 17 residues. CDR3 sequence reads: CASSITNTGTVNTEAFF. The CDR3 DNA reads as TGTGCCAGCAGCATTACGAATACCGGGACAGTGAACACTGAAGCTTTCTTT.

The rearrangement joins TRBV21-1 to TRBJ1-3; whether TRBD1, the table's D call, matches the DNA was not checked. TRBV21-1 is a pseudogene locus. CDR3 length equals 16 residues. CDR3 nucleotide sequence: TGTGCCAGCAGCAAACCCCAGACAGCCCAACTTCGCACCATATATTTT. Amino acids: CASSKPQTAQLRTIYF.

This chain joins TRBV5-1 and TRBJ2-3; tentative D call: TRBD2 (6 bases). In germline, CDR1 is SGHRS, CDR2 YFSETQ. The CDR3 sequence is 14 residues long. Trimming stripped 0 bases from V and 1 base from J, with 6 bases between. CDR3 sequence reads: CASSLAGGTDTQYF. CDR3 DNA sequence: TGCGCCAGCAGCTTGGCGGGGGGCACAGATACGCAGTATTTT. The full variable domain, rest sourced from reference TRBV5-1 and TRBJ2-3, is KAGVTQTPRYLIKTRGQQVTLSCSPISGHRSVSWYQQTPGQGLQFLFEYFSETQRNKGNFPGRFSGRQFSNSRSEMNVSTLELGDSALYLCASSLAGGTDTQYFGPGTRLTVL.

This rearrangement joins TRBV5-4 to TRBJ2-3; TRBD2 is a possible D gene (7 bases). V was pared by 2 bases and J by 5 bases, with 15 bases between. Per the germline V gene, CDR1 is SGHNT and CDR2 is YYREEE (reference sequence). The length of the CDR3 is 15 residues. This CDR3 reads CASSFSRGGGDTQYF. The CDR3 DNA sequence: TGTGCCAGCAGCTTTAGCAGGGGAGGGGGAGATACGCAGTATTTT.

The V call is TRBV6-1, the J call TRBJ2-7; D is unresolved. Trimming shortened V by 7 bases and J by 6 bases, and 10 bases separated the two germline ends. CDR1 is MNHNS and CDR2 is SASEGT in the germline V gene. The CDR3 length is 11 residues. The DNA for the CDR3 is TGTGCCAGCAACACGGGTGGCGAGCAGTACTTC. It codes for CASNTGGEQYF.

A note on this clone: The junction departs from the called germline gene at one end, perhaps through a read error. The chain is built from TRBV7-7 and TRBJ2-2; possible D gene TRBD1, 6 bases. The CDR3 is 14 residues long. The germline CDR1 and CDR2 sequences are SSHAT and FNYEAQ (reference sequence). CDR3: CASSPSQGPGELFF. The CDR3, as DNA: TGTGCTAGCAGCCCGTCGCAGGGGCCCGGGGAGCTGTTTTTT.

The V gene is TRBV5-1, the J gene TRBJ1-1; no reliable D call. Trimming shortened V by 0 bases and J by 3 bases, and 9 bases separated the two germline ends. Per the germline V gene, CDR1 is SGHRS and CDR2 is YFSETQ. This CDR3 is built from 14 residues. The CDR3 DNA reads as TGCGCCAGCAGCTTGGGAGGGCGGTACACTGAAGCTTTCTTT. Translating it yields CASSLGGRYTEAFF.

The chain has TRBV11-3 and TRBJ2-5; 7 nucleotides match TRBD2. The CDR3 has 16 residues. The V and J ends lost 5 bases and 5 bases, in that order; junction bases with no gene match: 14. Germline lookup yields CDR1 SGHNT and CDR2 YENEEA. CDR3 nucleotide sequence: TGTGCCAGCAGCACCAACCCGAGCGGGGCGGGGGAGACCCAGTACTTC. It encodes CASSTNPSGAGETQYF. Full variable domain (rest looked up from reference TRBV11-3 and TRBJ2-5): EAGVVQSPRYKIIEKKQPVAFWCNPISGHNTLYWYLQNLGQGPELLIRYENEEAVDDSQLPKDRFSAERLKGVDSTLKIQPAELGDSAVYLCASSTNPSGAGETQYFGPGTRLLVL.

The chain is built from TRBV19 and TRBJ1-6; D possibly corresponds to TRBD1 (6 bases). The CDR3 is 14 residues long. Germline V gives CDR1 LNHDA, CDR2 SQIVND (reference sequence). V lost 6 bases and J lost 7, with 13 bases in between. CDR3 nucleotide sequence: TGTGCCAGTAGACACAGGGTGCTGAATTCACCCCTCCACTTT. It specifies CASRHRVLNSPLHF.

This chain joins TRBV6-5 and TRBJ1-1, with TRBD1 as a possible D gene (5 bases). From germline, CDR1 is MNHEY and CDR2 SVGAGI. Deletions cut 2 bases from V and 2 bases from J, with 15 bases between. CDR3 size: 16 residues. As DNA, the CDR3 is TGTGCCAGCAGTTACCTCCTTGTGGGGGGAAACACTGAAGCTTTCTTT. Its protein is CASSYLLVGGNTEAFF.

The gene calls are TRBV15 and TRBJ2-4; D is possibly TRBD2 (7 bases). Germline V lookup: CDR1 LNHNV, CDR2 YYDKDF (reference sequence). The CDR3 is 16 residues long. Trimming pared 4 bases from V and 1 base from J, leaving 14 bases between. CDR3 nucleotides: TGTGCCACCAGCATAGAGGGGGGGATGGCCAAAAACATTCAGTACTTC. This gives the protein CATSIEGGMAKNIQYF.

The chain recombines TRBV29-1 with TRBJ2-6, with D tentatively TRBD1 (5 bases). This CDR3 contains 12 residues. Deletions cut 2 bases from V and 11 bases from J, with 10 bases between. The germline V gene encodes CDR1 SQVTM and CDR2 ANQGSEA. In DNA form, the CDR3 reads TGCAGCGTTGAATCAGGGCCTGACGTCCTGACTTTC. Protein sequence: CSVESGPDVLTF.

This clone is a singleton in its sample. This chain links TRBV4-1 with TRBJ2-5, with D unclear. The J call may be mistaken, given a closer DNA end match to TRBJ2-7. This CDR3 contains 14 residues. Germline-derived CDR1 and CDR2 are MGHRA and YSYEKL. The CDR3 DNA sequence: TGCGCCAGCAGCCAAGACCTTCGTGTCTACGAGCAGTACTTC. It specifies CASSQDLRVYEQYF.

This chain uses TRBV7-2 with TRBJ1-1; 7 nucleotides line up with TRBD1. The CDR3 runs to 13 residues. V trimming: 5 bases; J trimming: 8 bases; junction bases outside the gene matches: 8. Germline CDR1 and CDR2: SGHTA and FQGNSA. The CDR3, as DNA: TGTGCCAGCAGCCGCTCCAGGGGGTCAGAAGCTTTCTTT. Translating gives CASSRSRGSEAFF.